A selection of T cell receptor beta chains follows, all from one sample in a study of cytomegalovirus exposure and HLA in healthy donors. This table comes from immunoSEQ multiplex PCR, and its TCRdb copy is limited to in-frame clones, with some not included. The repertoire holds 95,000 to 100,000 clones, with over 65% as singletons. What was sequenced was PBMCs. These receptors were obtained from a man aged 60 to 69 in good health and CMV-seropositive. Both conserved end residues are trimmed from each CDR3.

CDR3aa	v_gene	j_gene
ASSPTGDTQY	TRBV7-8	TRBJ2-3
ASSRQGVGTEAF	TRBV10-2	TRBJ1-1
ASSFYSGELF	TRBV5-6	TRBJ2-2
ASSFGQGRDYGYT	TRBV28	TRBJ1-2
ASSLDSRSGNTIY	TRBV6-5	TRBJ1-3
ASSLIQGWTNTEAF	TRBV19	TRBJ1-1
ASWVGTGIPTEAF	TRBV2	TRBJ1-1
ASSEAYRSPYEQY	TRBV6-1	TRBJ2-7
ASSVDPPGLLNNEQF	TRBV9	TRBJ2-1
ASKGDALNTEAF	TRBV6-5	TRBJ1-1
SARREETQY	TRBV20-1	TRBJ2-5
ASSTSGGTDTQY	TRBV19	TRBJ2-3
ASSLRHRGDYGYT	TRBV13	TRBJ1-2
SAEPGSGNTIY	TRBV29-1	TRBJ1-3
ASSPGQGSGELF	TRBV5-1	TRBJ2-2
ASSLTPVGGGELF	TRBV7-9	TRBJ2-2
ASSFPGTGLL	TRBV7-9	TRBJ2-1
ASSHSGLRTGGEQF	TRBV4-1	TRBJ2-1
ASSFRDRSTGELF	TRBV5-6	TRBJ2-2
ASSLVGGGRYEQY	TRBV5-6	TRBJ2-7
ASSPKGGGEQY	TRBV7-2	NA
ASSLVGARNTEAF	TRBV5-5	TRBJ1-1
ASSPTGTGETQY	TRBV11-3	TRBJ2-5
ACQDQGLNTEAF	TRBV18	TRBJ1-1
ASSVGQGYYEQY	TRBV9	TRBJ2-7
ASSPGEGITHEQY	TRBV7-6	TRBJ2-7
ASSLVGAPLPHNEQF	TRBV5-1	TRBJ2-1
ASSRQGLTDEQY	TRBV11-3	TRBJ2-7
ASSTRDRAKREKLF	TRBV4-1	TRBJ1-4
SGRDTYEQY	TRBV29-1	TRBJ2-7
ASSLRVRFQETQY	TRBV5-4	TRBJ2-5
ASSLALSSYEQY	TRBV7-9	TRBJ2-7
ASSPTGGSVTQY	TRBV7-9	TRBJ2-3
ASLQGGLTEAF	TRBV6-6	TRBJ1-1
ASSGGGGETQY	TRBV13	TRBJ2-5
AWSVGPGVGQPQH	TRBV30	TRBJ1-5
ASSYWRSEQF	TRBV6-6	TRBJ2-1
ASSQDPSRSGIQY	TRBV14	TRBJ2-4
ASSPRRTAYEQY	TRBV4-2	TRBJ2-7
ASSPIVAGSSGANVLT	TRBV18	TRBJ2-6
ASSLNRGLDSSPLH	TRBV5-4	TRBJ1-6
ASSIGLGPYEQY	TRBV19	TRBJ2-7
ASSQDRATGATIQETQY	TRBV14	TRBJ2-5
ASSQLTGSSYEQY	TRBV28	NA
ASSLGGQGEKLF	TRBV7-9	TRBJ1-4
SAGGVAEAF	TRBV29-1	TRBJ1-1
ASSVASYGNYGYT	TRBV9	TRBJ1-2
ASSPVNEQF	TRBV18	TRBJ2-1
ASIPFLTDNYGYT	TRBV28	TRBJ1-2
ASTPAPGNEQF	TRBV19	TRBJ2-1
ASTGPTGQETQY	TRBV27	TRBJ2-5